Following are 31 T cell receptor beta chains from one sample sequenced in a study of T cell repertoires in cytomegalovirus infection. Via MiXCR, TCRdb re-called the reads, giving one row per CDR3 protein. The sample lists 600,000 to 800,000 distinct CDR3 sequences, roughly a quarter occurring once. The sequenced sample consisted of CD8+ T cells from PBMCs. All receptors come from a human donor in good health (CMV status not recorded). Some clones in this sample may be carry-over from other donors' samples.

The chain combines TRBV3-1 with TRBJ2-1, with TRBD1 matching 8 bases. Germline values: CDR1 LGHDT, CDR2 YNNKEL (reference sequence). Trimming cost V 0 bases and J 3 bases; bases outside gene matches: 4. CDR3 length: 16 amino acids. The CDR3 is CASSQEGQANYNEQFF. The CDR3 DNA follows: TGTGCCAGCAGCCAAGAGGGACAGGCCAACTACAATGAGCAGTTCTTC.

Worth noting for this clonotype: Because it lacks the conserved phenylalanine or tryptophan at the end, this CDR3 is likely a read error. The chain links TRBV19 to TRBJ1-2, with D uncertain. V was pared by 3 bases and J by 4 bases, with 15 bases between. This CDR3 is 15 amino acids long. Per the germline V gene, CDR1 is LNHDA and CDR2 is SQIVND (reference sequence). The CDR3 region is CASSIIKDSRYGYTL. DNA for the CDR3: TGTGCCAGTAGTATCATTAAAGATTCACGCTATGGCTACACCCTC.

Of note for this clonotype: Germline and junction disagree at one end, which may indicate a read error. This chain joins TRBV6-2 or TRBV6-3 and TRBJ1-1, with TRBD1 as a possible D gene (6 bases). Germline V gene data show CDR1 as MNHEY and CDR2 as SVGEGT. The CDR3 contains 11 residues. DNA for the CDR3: TGTGTCAGCATCAGGGGTACTGAAGCTTTCTTT. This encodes CVSIRGTEAFF.

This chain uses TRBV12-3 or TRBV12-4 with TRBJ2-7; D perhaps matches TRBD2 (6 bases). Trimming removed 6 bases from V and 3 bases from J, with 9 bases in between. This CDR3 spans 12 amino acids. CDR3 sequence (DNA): TGTGCCAGCAGCAACGGGGGCTACGAGCAGTACGTC. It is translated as CASSNGGYEQYV.

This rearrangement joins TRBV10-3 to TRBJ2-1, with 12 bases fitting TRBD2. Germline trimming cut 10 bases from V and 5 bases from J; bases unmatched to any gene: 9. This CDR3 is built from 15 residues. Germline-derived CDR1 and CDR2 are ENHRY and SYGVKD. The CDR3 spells CATSRTSGDHNEQFF. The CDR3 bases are TGTGCCACCTCCCGGACTAGCGGGGACCACAATGAGCAGTTCTTC.

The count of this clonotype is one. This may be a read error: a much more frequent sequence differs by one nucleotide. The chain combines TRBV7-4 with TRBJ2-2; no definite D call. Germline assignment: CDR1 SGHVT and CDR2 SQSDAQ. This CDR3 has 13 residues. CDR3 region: CVTTDGNTGELFF. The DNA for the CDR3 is TGTGTCACCACGGACGGAAACACCGGGGAGCTGTTTTTT.

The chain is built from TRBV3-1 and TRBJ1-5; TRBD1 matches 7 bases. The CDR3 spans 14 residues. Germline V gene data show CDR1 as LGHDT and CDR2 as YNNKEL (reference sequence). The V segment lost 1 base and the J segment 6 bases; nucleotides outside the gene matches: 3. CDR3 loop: CASSQGQGSQPQHF. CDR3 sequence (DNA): TGTGCCAGCAGCCAAGGACAGGGAAGTCAGCCCCAGCATTTT.

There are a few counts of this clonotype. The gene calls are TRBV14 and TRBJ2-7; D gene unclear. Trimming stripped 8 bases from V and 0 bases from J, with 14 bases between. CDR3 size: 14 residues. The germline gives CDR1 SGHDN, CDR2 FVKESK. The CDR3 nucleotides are TGTGCCAGCTCGGAGAGGAGTAGCTCCTACGAGCAGTACGTC. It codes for CASSERSSSYEQYV.

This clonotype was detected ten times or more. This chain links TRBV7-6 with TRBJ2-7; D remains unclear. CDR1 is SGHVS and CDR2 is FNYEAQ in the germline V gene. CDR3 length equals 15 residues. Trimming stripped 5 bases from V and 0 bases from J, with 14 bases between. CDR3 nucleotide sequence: TGTGCCAGCAGCCCCAACGGCGTGGACTCCTACGAGCAGTACTTC. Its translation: CASSPNGVDSYEQYF.

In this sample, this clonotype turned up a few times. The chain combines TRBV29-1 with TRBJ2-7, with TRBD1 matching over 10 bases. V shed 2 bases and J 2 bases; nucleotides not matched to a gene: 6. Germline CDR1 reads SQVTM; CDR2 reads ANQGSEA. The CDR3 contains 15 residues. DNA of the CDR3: TGCAGCGTTGAATCACCGGACAGGGGGACCTACGAGCAGTACTTC. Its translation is CSVESPDRGTYEQYF.

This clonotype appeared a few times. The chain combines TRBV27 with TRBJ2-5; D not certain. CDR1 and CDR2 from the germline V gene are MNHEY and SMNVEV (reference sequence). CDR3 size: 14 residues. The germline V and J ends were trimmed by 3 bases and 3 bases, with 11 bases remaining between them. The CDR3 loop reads CASSFEMGEETQYF. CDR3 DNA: TGTGCCAGCAGTTTTGAGATGGGTGAAGAGACCCAGTACTTC.

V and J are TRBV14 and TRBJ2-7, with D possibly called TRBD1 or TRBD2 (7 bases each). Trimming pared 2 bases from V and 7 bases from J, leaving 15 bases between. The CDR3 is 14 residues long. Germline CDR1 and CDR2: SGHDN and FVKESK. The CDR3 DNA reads TGTGCCAGCAGCCAAAGACAGGGAGGGGAAGAGCAGTACTTC. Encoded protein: CASSQRQGGEEQYF.

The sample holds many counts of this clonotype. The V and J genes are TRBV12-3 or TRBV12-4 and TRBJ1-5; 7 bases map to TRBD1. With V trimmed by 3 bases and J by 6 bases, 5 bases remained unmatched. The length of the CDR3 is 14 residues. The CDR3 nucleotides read TGTGCCAGCAGTTTTTCACAGGGGTCTCAGCCCCAGCATTTT. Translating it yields CASSFSQGSQPQHF.

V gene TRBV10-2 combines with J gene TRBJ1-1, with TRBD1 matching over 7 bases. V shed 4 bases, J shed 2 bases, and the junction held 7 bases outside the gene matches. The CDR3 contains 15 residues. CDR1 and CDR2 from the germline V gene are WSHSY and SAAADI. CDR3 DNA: TGCGCCAGCAGTGGAACAGACAGGGCAAACACTGAAGCTTTCTTT. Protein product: CASSGTDRANTEAFF.

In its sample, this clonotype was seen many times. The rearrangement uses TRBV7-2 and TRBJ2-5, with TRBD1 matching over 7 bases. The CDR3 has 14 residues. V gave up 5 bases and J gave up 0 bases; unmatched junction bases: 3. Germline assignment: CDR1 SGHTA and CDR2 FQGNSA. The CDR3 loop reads CASSPGQYQETQYF. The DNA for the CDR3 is TGTGCCAGCAGCCCGGGACAGTACCAAGAGACCCAGTACTTC.

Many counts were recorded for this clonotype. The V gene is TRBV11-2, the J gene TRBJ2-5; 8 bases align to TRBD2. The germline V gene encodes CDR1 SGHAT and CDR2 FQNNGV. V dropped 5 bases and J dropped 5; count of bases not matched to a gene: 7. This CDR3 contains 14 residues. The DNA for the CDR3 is TGTGCCAGCAGCCCCCGACTAGCGTGGGAGACCCAGTACTTC. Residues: CASSPRLAWETQYF.

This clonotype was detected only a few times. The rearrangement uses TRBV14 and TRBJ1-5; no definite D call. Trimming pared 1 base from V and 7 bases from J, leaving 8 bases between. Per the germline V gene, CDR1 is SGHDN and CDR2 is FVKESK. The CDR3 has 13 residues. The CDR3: CASSQGWPQPQHF. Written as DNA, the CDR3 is TGTGCCAGCAGCCAAGGTTGGCCCCAGCCCCAGCATTTT.

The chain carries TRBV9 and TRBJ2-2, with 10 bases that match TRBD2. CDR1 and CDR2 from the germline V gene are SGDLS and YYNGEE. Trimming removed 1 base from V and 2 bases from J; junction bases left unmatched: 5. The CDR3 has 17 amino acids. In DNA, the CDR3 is TGTGCCAGCAGCGTAAAGCGGGGGGGCCTAAACACCGGGGAGCTGTTTTTT. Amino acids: CASSVKRGGLNTGELFF.

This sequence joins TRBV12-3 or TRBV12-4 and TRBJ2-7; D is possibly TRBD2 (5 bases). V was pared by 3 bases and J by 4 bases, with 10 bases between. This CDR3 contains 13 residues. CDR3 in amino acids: CASSLPGRYEQYF. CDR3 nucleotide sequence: TGTGCCAGCAGTTTGCCGGGAAGGTACGAGCAGTACTTC.

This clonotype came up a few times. CDR3 nucleotide sequence: TGCAGTGCTAGAGACTTAGGGTCCTACGAGCAGTACGTC. It codes for CSARDLGSYEQYV. The chain is built from TRBV20-1 and TRBJ2-7; D unclear. CDR3 length: 13 residues. The V end was cut by 0 bases, the J end by 1 base, with 7 bases between. The germline V gene has CDR1 DFQATT and CDR2 SNEGSKA (reference sequence).

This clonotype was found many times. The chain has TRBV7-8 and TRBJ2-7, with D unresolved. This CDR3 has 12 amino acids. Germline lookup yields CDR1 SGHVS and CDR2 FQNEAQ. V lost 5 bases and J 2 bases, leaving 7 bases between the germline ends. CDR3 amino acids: CASSARTYEQYF. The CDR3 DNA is TGTGCCAGCAGCGCCCGTACCTACGAGCAGTACTTC.

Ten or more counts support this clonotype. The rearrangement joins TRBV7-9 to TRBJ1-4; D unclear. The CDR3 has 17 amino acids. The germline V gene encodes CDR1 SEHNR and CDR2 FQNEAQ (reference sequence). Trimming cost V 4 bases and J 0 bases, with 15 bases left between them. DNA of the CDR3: TGTGCCAGCAGCTCCCTAAAAGACGGTGCAACTAATGAAAAACTGTTTTTT. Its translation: CASSSLKDGATNEKLFF.

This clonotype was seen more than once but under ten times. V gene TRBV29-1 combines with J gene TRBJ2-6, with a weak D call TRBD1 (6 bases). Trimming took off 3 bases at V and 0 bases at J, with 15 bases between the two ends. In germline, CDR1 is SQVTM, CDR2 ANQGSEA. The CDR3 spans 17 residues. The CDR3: CSVEAGQRYSGANVLTF. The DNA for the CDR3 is TGCAGCGTTGAGGCCGGACAGAGATACTCTGGGGCCAACGTCCTGACTTTC.

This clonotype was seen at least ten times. DNA for the CDR3: TGTGCCAGCAGCGCGACAGGGGGCCGGGGAGATACGCAGTATTTT. This codes for CASSATGGRGDTQYF. This chain joins TRBV7-2 and TRBJ2-3, with TRBD1 matching over 10 bases. The CDR3 sequence is 15 residues long. With V trimmed by 5 bases and J by 5 bases, 7 bases remained unmatched. Germline V gene data show CDR1 as SGHTA and CDR2 as FQGNSA.

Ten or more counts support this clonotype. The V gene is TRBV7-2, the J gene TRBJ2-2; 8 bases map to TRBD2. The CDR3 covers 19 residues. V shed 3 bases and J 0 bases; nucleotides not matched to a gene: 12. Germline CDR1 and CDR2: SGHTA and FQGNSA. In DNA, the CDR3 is TGTGCCAGCAGCTTCCAACGCGCGGGGGGACCTCCGAACACCGGGGAGCTGTTTTTT. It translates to CASSFQRAGGPPNTGELFF.

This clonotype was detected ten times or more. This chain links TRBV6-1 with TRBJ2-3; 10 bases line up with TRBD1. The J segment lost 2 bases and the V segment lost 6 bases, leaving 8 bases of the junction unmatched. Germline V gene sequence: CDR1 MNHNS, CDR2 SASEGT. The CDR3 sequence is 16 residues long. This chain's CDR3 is CASRVWDRGDTDTQYF. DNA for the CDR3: TGTGCCAGCAGGGTATGGGACAGGGGAGACACAGATACGCAGTATTTT.

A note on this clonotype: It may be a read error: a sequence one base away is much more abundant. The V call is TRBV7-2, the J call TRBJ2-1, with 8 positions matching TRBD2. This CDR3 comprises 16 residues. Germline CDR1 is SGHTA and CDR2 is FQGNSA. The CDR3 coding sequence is TGTGCCAACAGCTCCGGAACGGGGGGGACCTACAATGAGCAGTTCTTC. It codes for CANSSGTGGTYNEQFF.

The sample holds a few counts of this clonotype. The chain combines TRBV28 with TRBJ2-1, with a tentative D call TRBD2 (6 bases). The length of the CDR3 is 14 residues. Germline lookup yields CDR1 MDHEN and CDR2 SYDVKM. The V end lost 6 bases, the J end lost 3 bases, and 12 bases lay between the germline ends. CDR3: CASSFSGDYNEQFF. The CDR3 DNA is TGTGCCAGCAGCTTTAGCGGAGACTACAATGAGCAGTTCTTC.

The CDR3 DNA reads TGTGCCAGCGAAGGGGCGCCGAATCAGCCCCAGCATTTT. It yields the protein CASEGAPNQPQHF. The gene calls are TRBV6-2 or TRBV6-3 and TRBJ1-5, with a possible D match to TRBD1 (5 bases). Per the germline V gene, CDR1 is MNHEY and CDR2 is SVGEGT. This CDR3 has 13 amino acids. Trimming removed 8 bases at V and 4 bases at J, with 12 bases between.

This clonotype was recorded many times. CDR3 loop: CASGQGLPNTGELFF. DNA of the CDR3: TGTGCCAGCGGGCAGGGGCTGCCGAACACCGGGGAGCTGTTTTTT. The chain links TRBV7-2 to TRBJ2-2, with D perhaps TRBD1 (6 bases). V dropped 8 bases and J dropped 0 bases, with 13 bases sitting between them. The CDR3 totals 15 residues. Germline loops: CDR1 SGHTA, CDR2 FQGNSA.

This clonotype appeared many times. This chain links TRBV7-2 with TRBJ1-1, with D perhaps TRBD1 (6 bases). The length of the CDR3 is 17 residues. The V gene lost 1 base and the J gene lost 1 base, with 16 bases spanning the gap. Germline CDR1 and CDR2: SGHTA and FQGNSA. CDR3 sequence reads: CASSLGPGALSNTEAFF. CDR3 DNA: TGTGCCAGCAGCTTAGGGCCGGGGGCGCTATCGAACACTGAAGCTTTCTTT.